A selection of T cell receptor beta chains follows, all from one sample in a study of T cell therapy after organ transplantation. These TCRs are of unknown antigen specificity. The data were produced by immunoSEQ multiplex PCR, yet TCRdb's version contains in-frame clones alone and is incomplete. The sample lists 45,000 to 60,000 clones; approximately 94% were seen once. Sequencing used CD8+ T cells from blood, obtained before autologous CMV-specific T cell therapy. These receptors were obtained from a human patient who had received a solid organ transplant and had CMV disease. The CDR3 runs from the conserved cysteine through the conserved F or W. A D gene is named only where the DNA matches it firmly. Not all rows give a size; the values are once, few, many and, for expanded clones, a class.

size	D	V	J	DNA	CDR3
-	-	TRBV23-1	TRBJ2-6	TGCGCCAGCAGTCCCTACGTCTCTGGGGCCAACGTCCTGACTTTC	CASSPYVSGANVLTF
-	TRBD1	TRBV5-1	TRBJ2-7	TGCGCCAGCAGCTTGAGGGGACAGGCATCCTACGAGCAGTACTTC	CASSLRGQASYEQYF
-	TRBD1	TRBV11-2	TRBJ2-7	TGTGCCAGCAGCTTATTGCCAGGGGGCCTTATTGAGCAGTACTTC	CASSLLPGGLIEQYF
-	TRBD2	TRBV4-1	TRBJ2-7	TGCGCCAGCAGCCAAGGGGTGTCTAGCGGGAGTTATCGCTACGAGCAGTACTTC	CASSQGVSSGSYRYEQYF
-	TRBD1	TRBV9	TRBJ1-1	TGTGCCAGCAGCGCATTCCACGGGGACAGGAAATACACTGAAGCTTTCTTT	CASSAFHGDRKYTEAFF
-	TRBD1	TRBV2	TRBJ2-5	TGTGCCAGCAGTGAAACCTCCGGGACAGAAGAGACCCAGTACTTC	CASSETSGTEETQYF
-	-	TRBV4-2	TRBJ2-6	TGTGCCAGCAGCCCCCAAGTAGGCTTCTCTGGGGCCAACGTCCTGACTTTC	CASSPQVGFSGANVLTF
-	TRBD2	TRBV10-1	TRBJ2-1	TGCGCCAGGGGGACTAGCGGGAGAGGGTATACTATCCACAATGAGCAGTTCTTC	CARGTSGRGYTIHNEQFF
-	-	TRBV7-8	TRBJ1-5	TGTGCCAGCAGTGCATGGGCCAGATTGAGCAATCAGCCCCAGCATTTT	CASSAWARLSNQPQHF
-	-	TRBV14	TRBJ1-4	TGTGCCAGCAGCCAGAGGGGCTGGTCTAATGAAAAACTGTTTTTT	CASSQRGWSNEKLFF
-	TRBD1	TRBV7-9	TRBJ1-5	TGTGCCAGCAGCTTAGAGGGACAGGGTCAGCCCCAGCATTTT	CASSLEGQGQPQHF
-	TRBD1	TRBV7-2	TRBJ2-7	TGTGCCAGCAGCTTAGGGACAGGGGTTTCCTACGAGCAGTACTTC	CASSLGTGVSYEQYF
-	-	TRBV7-9	TRBJ2-1	TGTGCCAGCAGCTTCGGGGGAGTGGAGCAGTTCTTC	CASSFGGVEQFF
-	-	TRBV7-9	TRBJ1-1	TGTGCCAGCAGCTCGAACGTAGGGGGTGCGGACACTGAAGCTTTCTTT	CASSSNVGGADTEAFF
few	-	TRBV4-1	TRBJ2-3	TGCGCCAGCAGCCAAGGGGGGTTTAATACAGATACGCAGTATTTT	CASSQGGFNTDTQYF
-	-	TRBV29-1	TRBJ2-7	TGCAGCGTTGAAGGTCCGACTGATTCCTACGAGCAGTACTTC	CSVEGPTDSYEQYF
-	-	TRBV6-5	TRBJ2-5	TGTGCCAGCAGTTACTCGGACGGGGAGACCCAGTACTTC	CASSYSDGETQYF
-	-	TRBV29-1	TRBJ2-7	TGCAGCGTTGAAACTGGGCAGGGGCCGTACTTC	CSVETGQGPYF
once	TRBD2	TRBV7-9	TRBJ2-2	TGTGCCAGCAGCTTCCCCTCCGTTTTTAGCGGGAGTCCCACCGGGGAGCTGTTTTTT	CASSFPSVFSGSPTGELFF
-	-	TRBV11-3	TRBJ2-1	TGTGCCAGCAGCCCCGGGCGGCAGGCGACAAGTGAGCAGTTCTTC	CASSPGRQATSEQFF
few	-	TRBV19	TRBJ1-2	TGTGCCAGTAGTATAACACAGGACTATGGCTACACCTTC	CASSITQDYGYTF
-	-	TRBV27	TRBJ1-2	TGTGCCAGCAGTTTGTCCGGGGCGTTGGGCTACACCTTC	CASSLSGALGYTF
-	TRBD1	TRBV27	TRBJ2-1	TGTGCCAGCAGCCTGGACAGGGTCAATGAGCAGTTCTTC	CASSLDRVNEQFF
-	-	TRBV11-3	TRBJ2-1	TGTGCCAGCAGCCCCCGGGCGGATGCTAGAGAGCAGTTCTTC	CASSPRADAREQFF
-	-	TRBV6-5	TRBJ2-1	TGTGCCAGCAGTCCCTCTATACGTGAGCAGTTCTTC	CASSPSIREQFF
-	-	TRBV27	TRBJ1-5	TGTGCCAGCAGTCCCGGGGCCGCGGGGGCCCAGCATTTT	CASSPGAAGAQHF
-	TRBD2	TRBV29-1	TRBJ2-5	TGCAGCGTCTTGGATAGCGGGAGAAGGGAAGAGACCCAGTACTTC	CSVLDSGRREETQYF
-	-	TRBV30	TRBJ1-1	TGTGCCTGGAGTGTACGCCAGAGGGAAGCTTTCTTT	CAWSVRQREAFF
-	TRBD1	TRBV9	TRBJ1-5	TGTGCCAGCAGCCTCGGGACAGGGGCCGATCAGCCCCAGCATTTT	CASSLGTGADQPQHF
-	TRBD1	TRBV6-5	TRBJ2-1	TGTGCCAGCAGTTACTTCGGACAGGGGGGGGACAATGAGCAGTTCTTC	CASSYFGQGGDNEQFF
-	-	TRBV5-6	TRBJ2-1	TGTGCCAGCAGCTTGGTATTCGGGGGGCGTCGGACATTCAATGAGCAGTTCTTC	CASSLVFGGRRTFNEQFF
-	-	TRBV30	TRBJ2-1	TGTGCCTGGAGTAGAGTCTACAACAACAATGAGCAGTTCTTC	CAWSRVYNNNEQFF
-	-	TRBV4-1	TRBJ1-1	TGCGCCAGCAGCCAAGATACGGGGTCCACTGAAGCTTTCTTT	CASSQDTGSTEAFF
-	-	TRBV11-2	TRBJ1-6	TGTGCCAGCAGCCTGGGACCGATTTATAATTCACCCCTCCACTTT	CASSLGPIYNSPLHF
-	TRBD2	TRBV11-2	TRBJ2-2	TGTGCCAGCAGCTTCGGACTAGCGGGGGGCGCGAACACCGGGGAGCTGTTTTTT	CASSFGLAGGANTGELFF
-	-	TRBV11-2	TRBJ1-1	TGTGCCAGCAGCTTAATGGGGGCCGCTGAAGCTTTCTTT	CASSLMGAAEAFF
-	TRBD1	TRBV10-2	TRBJ1-1	TGCGCCAGCAGTGACAGGGGGCAGTCCACTGAAGCTTTCTTT	CASSDRGQSTEAFF
-	-	TRBV4-1	TRBJ2-2	TGCGCCAGCAGCCAAGATCAAGCTTCTCACACCGGGGAGCTGTTTTTT	CASSQDQASHTGELFF
-	-	TRBV21-1	TRBJ1-1	TGTGCCAGCAGCAAAGCGCTGAAGGGGACTGACTTTGAAGCTTTCTTT	CASSKALKGTDFEAFF
-	-	TRBV10-1	TRBJ2-3	TGCGCCAGCAGTGACTTGGAGTCGGGGGATACGCAGTATTTT	CASSDLESGDTQYF
-	-	TRBV5-5	TRBJ2-1	TGTGCCAGCAGCTTGGCTTCTTACAATGAGCAGTTCTTC	CASSLASYNEQFF
-	-	TRBV6-1	TRBJ2-3	TGTGCCAGCATTCAGAGGCCTTGGGACACAGATACGCAGTATTTT	CASIQRPWDTDTQYF
-	-	TRBV5-4	TRBJ2-5	TGTGCCAGCAGACAGTGGGCGTCCGCAGAGACCCAGTACTTC	CASRQWASAETQYF
-	-	TRBV23-1	TRBJ1-2	TGCGCCAGCAGTCAATCGCCGGATTATGGCTACACCTTC	CASSQSPDYGYTF
-	TRBD2	TRBV6-5	TRBJ2-7	TGTGCCAGCAGTTGGGGAGGGAACGTTGGGGACGAGCAGTACTTC	CASSWGGNVGDEQYF
-	-	TRBV30	TRBJ2-1	TGTGCCTGGAGCGGTAATGAGCAGTTCTTC	CAWSGNEQFF
-	TRBD1	TRBV7-2	TRBJ1-1	TGTGCCAGCAGCAGCGACAGGGGGCGAAGGAACACTGAAGCTTTCTTT	CASSSDRGRRNTEAFF
-	-	TRBV9	TRBJ1-5	TGTGCCAGCAGCGTAGGTAAGGGTCCCAATCAGCCCCAGCATTTT	CASSVGKGPNQPQHF
-	-	TRBV7-9	TRBJ2-5	TGTGCCAGCAGCTTACTCGGGCGGCAAGAGACCCAGTACTTC	CASSLLGRQETQYF
-	-	TRBV9	TRBJ2-2	TGTGCCAGCAGCGTAGGTGGGGCCGGGGAGCTGTTTTTT	CASSVGGAGELFF
-	TRBD1	TRBV27	TRBJ1-2	TGTGCCAGCAGTGCAACAGGGGGCTCTAACTATGGCTACACCTTC	CASSATGGSNYGYTF
-	TRBD1	TRBV6-1	TRBJ2-7	TGTGCCAGCAGTGCCGGGACAGGGGTCGGCGAGCAGTACTTC	CASSAGTGVGEQYF
-	-	TRBV9	TRBJ1-3	TGTGCCAGCAACGCCGGTCTGGAGGGTCTCGGAAACACCATATATTTT	CASNAGLEGLGNTIYF
-	TRBD1	TRBV29-1	TRBJ2-7	TGCAGCGCACAGGGGAACGAGCAGTACTTC	CSAQGNEQYF
-	TRBD1	TRBV5-1	TRBJ1-2	TGCGCCAGCAGCCCCCGCCGCCAGGGGGCGGACTATGGCTACACCTTC	CASSPRRQGADYGYTF